Listed here are 21 T cell receptor beta chains from one sample, sequenced in a study of blood T cells in healthy people across ages. Together with a sample-barcoded 5' primer, a J-beta primer mix was included in a second PCR lasting about 7 to 12 cycles. TCRdb ran MiXCR on the 5' RACE reads and lists one entry per CDR3 protein. The repertoire consists of over 1,200,000 distinct CDR3 sequences, with around 55% occurring once and the leading ten covering 5% to 7%. Sequencing was performed on blood. These TCRs come from a man younger than 35 in good health.

This clonotype came up a few times. This chain uses TRBV4-1 with TRBJ2-5; TRBD2 agrees at 9 bases. The CDR3 is 18 residues long. The V gene end was trimmed by 0 bases and the J gene end by 2 bases; junction bases not matched to a gene: 10. Germline V gene data show CDR1 as MGHRA and CDR2 as YSYEKL. CDR3 bases: TGCGCCAGCAGCCAAGAAACTAGCGGGTCCCCCGGGCAAGAGACCCAGTACTTC. It codes for CASSQETSGSPGQETQYF.

The CDR3 coding sequence is TGCGCCAGCAGCGAAGGGACTTACTCCTACGAGCAGTACTTC. This codes for CASSEGTYSYEQYF. J is TRBJ2-7 and V is TRBV4-1; a weak D match, TRBD2 (6 bases). From germline, CDR1 is MGHRA and CDR2 YSYEKL. The CDR3 length is 14 residues. V was clipped by 5 bases and J by 0 bases, with 11 bases between them.

The rearrangement links TRBV7-6 to TRBJ2-3; D call uncertain. Germline V gives CDR1 SGHVS, CDR2 FNYEAQ. Trimming stripped 2 bases from V and 6 bases from J, with 15 bases between. The CDR3 sequence is 15 residues long. CDR3 sequence reads: CASSLRVEWPDTQYF. The CDR3 nucleotides read TGTGCCAGCAGCTTAAGGGTAGAATGGCCTGATACGCAGTATTTT. Using reference TRBV7-6 and TRBJ2-3 for the parts outside the CDR3, the full variable domain is GAGVSQSPRYKVTKRGQDVALRCDPISGHVSLYWYRQALGQGPEFLTYFNYEAQQDKSGLPNDRFSAERPEGSISTLTIQRTEQRDSAMYRCASSLRVEWPDTQYFGPGTRLTVL.

The genes are TRBV12-3 or TRBV12-4 and TRBJ2-3; possibly TRBD1 or TRBD2 for D (5 bases each). CDR3 length: 16 residues. Trimming removed 0 bases from V and 4 bases from J, with 14 bases in between. The DNA of the CDR3 is TGTGCCAGCAGTTTAGCGACGGGGACGATCGCAGATACGCAGTATTTT. It yields the protein CASSLATGTIADTQYF.

The genes are TRBV29-1 and TRBJ1-1, with D uncertain. The CDR3 is 10 amino acids. V gave up 3 bases and J gave up 11 bases, with 10 bases separating them. The germline gives CDR1 SQVTM, CDR2 ANQGSEA. The CDR3 is CSVDTEPAFF. The CDR3 nucleotides read TGCAGCGTTGATACCGAGCCGGCTTTCTTT.

The chain uses TRBV11-2 and TRBJ2-3; either TRBD1 or TRBD2 may fit D (6 bases each). The CDR3 totals 15 residues. V was trimmed by 5 bases and J by 6 bases, leaving 18 bases between them. The germline gives CDR1 SGHAT, CDR2 FQNNGV. The CDR3 sequence: CASSPGRGEPDTQYF. The CDR3 region has the DNA TGTGCCAGCAGCCCGGGAAGGGGGGAGCCGGATACGCAGTATTTT. Full variable domain (outside the CDR3, taken from reference TRBV11-2 and TRBJ2-3): EAGVAQSPRYKIIEKRQSVAFWCNPISGHATLYWYQQILGQGPKLLIQFQNNGVVDDSQLPKDRFSAERLKGVDSTLKIQPAKLEDSAVYLCASSPGRGEPDTQYFGPGTRLTVL.

This clonotype appeared a few times. This chain uses TRBV29-1 with TRBJ2-3; 7 bases are shared with TRBD1. This CDR3 region has 15 residues. Germline-derived CDR1 and CDR2 are SQVTM and ANQGSEA. With 1 base clipped from V and 4 bases from J, the junction kept 8 bases outside the gene matches. The CDR3: CSVEAQRQGADTQYF. In nucleotides, the CDR3 is TGCAGCGTTGAAGCGCAGCGCCAGGGGGCAGATACGCAGTATTTT.

In DNA, the CDR3 is TGCGCCAGCAGCCAGGGGACGGGATGGGGGCCCTTCCAGGCTTTCTTT. As protein: CASSQGTGWGPFQAFF. The rearrangement links TRBV4-3 to TRBJ1-1; D may be TRBD1 (6 bases). Germline V gene sequence: CDR1 LGHNA, CDR2 YSLEER. The CDR3 loop spans 16 amino acids. V lost 3 bases to trimming and J lost 11 bases, with 25 bases between them.

This clonotype was detected a few times. The V gene is TRBV20-1, the J gene TRBJ2-1; D ambiguous. Germline assignment: CDR1 DFQATT and CDR2 SNEGSKA (reference sequence). The CDR3 extends over 15 amino acids. V gave up 6 bases and J gave up 8 bases, with 23 bases separating them. The CDR3 here is CSAKDPDSYTDEQFF. The DNA for the CDR3 is TGCAGTGCCAAAGACCCCGACTCCTACACGGATGAGCAGTTCTTC.

This clonotype occurred once. This chain connects TRBV20-1 to TRBJ1-5, with TRBD1 matching over 8 bases. The CDR3 consists of 14 residues. The germline V gene encodes CDR1 DFQATT and CDR2 SNEGSKA (reference sequence). V trimming: 3 bases; J trimming: 4 bases; junction bases outside the gene matches: 5. The CDR3 here is CSARWTGSNQPQHF. In nucleotides, the CDR3 is TGCAGTGCTAGGTGGACAGGGAGTAATCAGCCCCAGCATTTT.

The V gene is TRBV27, the J gene TRBJ2-1, with 10 bases that match TRBD2. This CDR3 has 15 amino acids. V gave up 5 bases and J gave up 6 bases; unmatched junction bases: 7. Germline V gene data show CDR1 as MNHEY and CDR2 as SMNVEV (reference sequence). CDR3 residues: CASSASLAGFNEQFF. CDR3 in DNA: TGTGCCAGCAGTGCCTCACTAGCGGGGTTCAATGAGCAGTTCTTC.

This clonotype was seen once. The V gene is TRBV20-1, the J gene TRBJ1-1, with a possible D match to TRBD1 (6 bases). Germline V gene data show CDR1 as DFQATT and CDR2 as SNEGSKA (reference sequence). Trimming stripped 6 bases from V and 3 bases from J, with 23 bases between. This CDR3 is built from 16 residues. The CDR3 DNA sequence: TGCAGTGCCTTACGCTGGGGGGGCGCTTGGGACACTGAAGCTTTCTTT. Its protein is CSALRWGGAWDTEAFF.

J is TRBJ1-2 and V is TRBV6-1; TRBD1 is a possible D gene (5 bases). Trimming shortened V by 2 bases and J by 5 bases, and 15 bases separated the two germline ends. The CDR3 is 15 residues long. Germline V gives CDR1 MNHNS, CDR2 SASEGT. CDR3 in DNA: TGTGCCAGCAGTGAAAATCAAGACAGAAAGTATGGCTACACCTTC. Translating gives CASSENQDRKYGYTF.

The chain recombines TRBV11-2 with TRBJ2-1; D is possibly TRBD2 (5 bases). Germline values: CDR1 SGHAT, CDR2 FQNNGV. This CDR3 is 17 amino acids long. The ends were cut back, 4 bases at V and 1 base at J, with 17 bases in the middle. DNA of the CDR3: TGTGCCAGCAGCTCGCCCCTCATAGGCGGGTCCTACAATGAGCAGTTCTTC. Translating gives CASSSPLIGGSYNEQFF. Using reference TRBV11-2 and TRBJ2-1 for the parts outside the CDR3, the full variable domain is EAGVAQSPRYKIIEKRQSVAFWCNPISGHATLYWYQQILGQGPKLLIQFQNNGVVDDSQLPKDRFSAERLKGVDSTLKIQPAKLEDSAVYLCASSSPLIGGSYNEQFFGPGTRLTVL.

This clonotype came up a few times. The rearrangement uses TRBV4-1 and TRBJ2-1; 8 nucleotides match TRBD1. Germline V gene data show CDR1 as MGHRA and CDR2 as YSYEKL. Trimming took 5 bases from V and 7 from J; bases not matched to a gene: 7. CDR3 length equals 14 residues. The DNA of the CDR3 is TGCGCCAGCAGCGGACAGGGTGTAGGTAATGAGCAGTTCTTC. Translated, it gives CASSGQGVGNEQFF.

This clonotype was observed once. The chain recombines TRBV7-2 with TRBJ2-3; 8 nucleotides match TRBD2. Germline CDR1 is SGHTA and CDR2 is FQGNSA. This CDR3 is built from 15 residues. With 5 bases clipped from V and 6 bases from J, the junction kept 10 bases outside the gene matches. CDR3 DNA: TGTGCCAGCAGCCCCACCGGACTAGCCAGGGATACGCAGTATTTT. Its protein product is CASSPTGLARDTQYF.

This clonotype has only one observation. This chain connects TRBV4-1 to TRBJ2-7, with 7 nucleotides matching TRBD1. This CDR3 region has 14 residues. The germline CDR1 and CDR2 sequences are MGHRA and YSYEKL. Trimming cost V 1 base and J 9 bases; bases outside gene matches: 9. CDR3 sequence: CASSQGQGGTGQYF. CDR3 nucleotides: TGCGCCAGCAGCCAAGGACAGGGTGGTACCGGGCAGTACTTC.

In DNA, the CDR3 is TGTGCCACCGACCAGGGGGTTCAGGGAATCAAAGATACGCAGTATTTT. Its protein is CATDQGVQGIKDTQYF. V and J are TRBV24-1 and TRBJ2-3; TRBD1 aligns across 7 bases. The V gene end was trimmed by 9 bases and the J gene end by 5 bases; junction bases not matched to a gene: 16. The germline CDR1 and CDR2 sequences are KGHDR and SFDVKD. There are 16 residues in the CDR3.

The V gene is TRBV5-1, the J gene TRBJ2-1, with 10 bases lining up with TRBD2. This CDR3 is 19 amino acids long. Per the germline V gene, CDR1 is SGHRS and CDR2 is YFSETQ. V was pared by 0 bases and J by 6 bases, with 15 bases of the junction left unmatched. CDR3 nucleotides: TGCGCCAGCAGCTTGGGGAGATCACTAGCGGGGACAGGAGGCAATGAGCAGTTCTTC. This gives the protein CASSLGRSLAGTGGNEQFF.

The rearrangement uses TRBV6-1 and TRBJ2-1; the D gene could be TRBD1 or TRBD2 (5 bases each). The V gene's germline CDR1 is MNHNS and CDR2 SASEGT. V was cut by 3 bases and J by 4 bases, with 16 bases left in between. The CDR3 is 16 residues long. This CDR3 reads CASSDLRVREYNEQFF. CDR3 in DNA: TGTGCCAGCAGTGATCTTCGGGTCAGGGAGTACAATGAGCAGTTCTTC.

V usage is TRBV12-5 and J usage is TRBJ2-1; 8 bases match TRBD2. This CDR3 has 14 residues. V was pared by 8 bases and J by 8 bases, with 11 bases of the junction left unmatched. Germline CDR1 and CDR2: LGHNT and FRNRAP. CDR3 in amino acids: CASKTGTSIDEQFF. CDR3 sequence (DNA): TGTGCTAGTAAAACTGGGACTAGTATCGATGAGCAGTTCTTC.